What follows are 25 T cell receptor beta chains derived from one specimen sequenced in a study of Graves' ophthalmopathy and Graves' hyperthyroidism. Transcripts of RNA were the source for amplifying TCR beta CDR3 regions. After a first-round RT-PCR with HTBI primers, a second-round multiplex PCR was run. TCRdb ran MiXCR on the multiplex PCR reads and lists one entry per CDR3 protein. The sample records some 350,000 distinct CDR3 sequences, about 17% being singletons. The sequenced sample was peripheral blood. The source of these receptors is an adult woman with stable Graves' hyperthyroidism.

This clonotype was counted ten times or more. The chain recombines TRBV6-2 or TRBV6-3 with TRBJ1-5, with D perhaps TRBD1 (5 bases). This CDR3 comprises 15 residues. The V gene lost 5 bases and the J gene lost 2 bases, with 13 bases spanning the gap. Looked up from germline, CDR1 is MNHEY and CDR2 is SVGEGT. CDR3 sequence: CASSRRRGGNQPQHF. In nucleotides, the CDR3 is TGTGCCAGCAGTCGACGGAGGGGTGGCAATCAGCCCCAGCATTTT.

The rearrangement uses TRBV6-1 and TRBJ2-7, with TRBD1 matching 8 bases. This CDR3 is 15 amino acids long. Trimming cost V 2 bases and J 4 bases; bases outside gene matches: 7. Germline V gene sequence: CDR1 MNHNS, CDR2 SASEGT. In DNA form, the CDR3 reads TGTGCCAGCAGTGAAAGAATGACAGGGGAGTACGAGCAGTACTTC. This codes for CASSERMTGEYEQYF.

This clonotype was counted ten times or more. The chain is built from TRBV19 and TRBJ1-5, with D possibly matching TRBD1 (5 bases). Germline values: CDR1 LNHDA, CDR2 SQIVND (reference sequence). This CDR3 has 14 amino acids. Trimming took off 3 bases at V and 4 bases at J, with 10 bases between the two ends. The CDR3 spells CASSMGVGNQPQHF. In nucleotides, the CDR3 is TGTGCCAGTAGTATGGGGGTGGGAAATCAGCCCCAGCATTTT.

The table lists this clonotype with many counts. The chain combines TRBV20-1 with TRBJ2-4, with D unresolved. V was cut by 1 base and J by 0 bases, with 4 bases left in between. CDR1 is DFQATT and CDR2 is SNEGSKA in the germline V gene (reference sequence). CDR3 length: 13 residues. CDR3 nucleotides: TGCAGTGCTAGAGGACTAGCCAAAAACATTCAGTACTTC. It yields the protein CSARGLAKNIQYF.

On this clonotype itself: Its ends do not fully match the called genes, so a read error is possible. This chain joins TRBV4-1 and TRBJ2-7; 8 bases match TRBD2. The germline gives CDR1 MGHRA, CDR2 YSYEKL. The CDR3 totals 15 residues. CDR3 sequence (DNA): TGCGCCAGCAGCCAAGGCCCCGGGAGGGCCTACGATCAGTACTTC. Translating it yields CASSQGPGRAYDQYF.

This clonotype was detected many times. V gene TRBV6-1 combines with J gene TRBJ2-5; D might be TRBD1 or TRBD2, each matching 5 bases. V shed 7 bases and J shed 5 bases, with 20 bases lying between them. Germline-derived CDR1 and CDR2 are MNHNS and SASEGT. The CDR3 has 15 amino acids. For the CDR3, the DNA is TGTGCCAGCACCTCAACCCATGGGGGAGCGGAGACCCAGTACTTC. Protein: CASTSTHGGAETQYF.

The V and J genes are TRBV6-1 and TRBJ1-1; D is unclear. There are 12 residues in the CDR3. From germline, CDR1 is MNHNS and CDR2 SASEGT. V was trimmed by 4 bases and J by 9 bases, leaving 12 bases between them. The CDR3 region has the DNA TGTGCCAGCAGTGGGGCAGGCCCCCAAGCTTTCTTT. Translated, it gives CASSGAGPQAFF.

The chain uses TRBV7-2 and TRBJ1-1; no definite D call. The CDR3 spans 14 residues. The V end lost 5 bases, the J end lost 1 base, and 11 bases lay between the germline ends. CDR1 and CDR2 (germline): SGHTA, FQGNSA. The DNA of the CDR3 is TGTGCCAGCAGCATTAGCAGGTGGAACACTGAAGCTTTCTTT. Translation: CASSISRWNTEAFF.

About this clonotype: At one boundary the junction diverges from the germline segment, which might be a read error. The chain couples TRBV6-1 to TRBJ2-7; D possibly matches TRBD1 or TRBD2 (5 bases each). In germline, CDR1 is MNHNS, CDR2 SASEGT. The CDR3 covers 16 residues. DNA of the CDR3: TGTGCCAGCAGTGAACGCCTCGGGACGGGTTCAGACGAGCAGTGCTTC. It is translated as CASSERLGTGSDEQCF.

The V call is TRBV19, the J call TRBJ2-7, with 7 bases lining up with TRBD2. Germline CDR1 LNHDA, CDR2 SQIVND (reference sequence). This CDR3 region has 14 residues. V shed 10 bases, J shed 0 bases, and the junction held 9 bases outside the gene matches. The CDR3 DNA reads TGTGCCAACTCCGGGACTAACCACTCCTACGAGCAGTACTTC. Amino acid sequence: CANSGTNHSYEQYF.

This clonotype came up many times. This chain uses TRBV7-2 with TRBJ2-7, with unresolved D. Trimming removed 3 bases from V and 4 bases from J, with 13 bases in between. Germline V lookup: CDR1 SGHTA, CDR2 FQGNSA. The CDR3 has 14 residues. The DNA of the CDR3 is TGTGCCAGCAGCTTCGGTGTCGGATTTTACGAGCAGTACTTC. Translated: CASSFGVGFYEQYF.

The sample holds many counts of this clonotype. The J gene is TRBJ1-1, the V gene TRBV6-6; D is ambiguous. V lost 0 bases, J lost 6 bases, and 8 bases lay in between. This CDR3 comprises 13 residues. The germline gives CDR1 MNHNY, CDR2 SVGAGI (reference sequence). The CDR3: CASSYSDGPEAFF. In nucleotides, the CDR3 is TGTGCCAGCAGTTACTCCGACGGACCTGAAGCTTTCTTT.

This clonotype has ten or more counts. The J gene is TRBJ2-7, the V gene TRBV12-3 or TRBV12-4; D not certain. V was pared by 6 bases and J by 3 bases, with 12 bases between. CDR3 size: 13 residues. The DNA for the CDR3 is TGTGCCAGCAGCCGCCCCGCCGACTACGAGCAGTACTTC. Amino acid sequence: CASSRPADYEQYF.

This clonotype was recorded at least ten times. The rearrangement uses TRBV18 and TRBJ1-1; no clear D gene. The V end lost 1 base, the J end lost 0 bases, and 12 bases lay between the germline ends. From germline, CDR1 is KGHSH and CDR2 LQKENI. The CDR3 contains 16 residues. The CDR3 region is CASSPQVSSMNTEAFF. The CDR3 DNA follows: TGTGCCAGCTCACCACAGGTCAGCTCCATGAACACTGAAGCTTTCTTT.

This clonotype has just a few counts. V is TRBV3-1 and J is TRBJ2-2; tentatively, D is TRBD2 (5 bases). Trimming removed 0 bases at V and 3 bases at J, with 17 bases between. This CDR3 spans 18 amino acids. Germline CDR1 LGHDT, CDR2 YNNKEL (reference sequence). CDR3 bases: TGTGCCAGCAGCCAAGATGTAAGCGGACCCCCCCACACCGGGGAGCTGTTTTTT. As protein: CASSQDVSGPPHTGELFF.

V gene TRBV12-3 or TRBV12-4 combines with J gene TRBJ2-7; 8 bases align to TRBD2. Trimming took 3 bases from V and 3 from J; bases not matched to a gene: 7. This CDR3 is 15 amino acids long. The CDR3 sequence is CASSLTAGDDYEQYF. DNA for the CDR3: TGTGCCAGCAGTTTGACAGCGGGGGACGACTACGAGCAGTACTTC.

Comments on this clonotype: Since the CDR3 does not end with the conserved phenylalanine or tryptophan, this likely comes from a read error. The chain's CDR3 is CASSYGTPSNYGYTY. The CDR3 coding sequence is TGTGCCAGCAGTTACGGTACACCTTCTAACTATGGCTACACCTAC. The rearrangement links TRBV6-2 or TRBV6-3 to TRBJ1-2; no firm D call. Germline-derived CDR1 and CDR2 are MNHEY and SVGEGT. The V gene lost 2 bases and the J gene lost 0 bases, with 10 bases spanning the gap. This CDR3 is 15 amino acids long.

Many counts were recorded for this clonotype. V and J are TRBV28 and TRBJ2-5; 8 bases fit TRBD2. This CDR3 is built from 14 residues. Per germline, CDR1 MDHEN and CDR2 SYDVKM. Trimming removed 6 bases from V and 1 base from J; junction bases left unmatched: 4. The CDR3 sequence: CASSQLAAQETQYF. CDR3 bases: TGTGCCAGCAGCCAACTAGCGGCCCAAGAGACCCAGTACTTC. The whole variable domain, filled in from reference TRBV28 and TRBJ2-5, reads DVKVTQSSRYLVKRTGEKVFLECVQDMDHENMFWYRQDPGLGLRLIYFSYDVKMKEKGDIPEGYSVSREKKERFSLILESASTNQTSMYLCASSQLAAQETQYFGPGTRLLVL.

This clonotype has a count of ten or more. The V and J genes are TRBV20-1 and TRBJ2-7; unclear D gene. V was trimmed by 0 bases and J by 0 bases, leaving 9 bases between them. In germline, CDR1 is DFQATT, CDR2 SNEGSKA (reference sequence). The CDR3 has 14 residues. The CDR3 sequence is CSAREVLSSYEQYF. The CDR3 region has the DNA TGCAGTGCTAGAGAAGTTTTGAGCTCCTACGAGCAGTACTTC.

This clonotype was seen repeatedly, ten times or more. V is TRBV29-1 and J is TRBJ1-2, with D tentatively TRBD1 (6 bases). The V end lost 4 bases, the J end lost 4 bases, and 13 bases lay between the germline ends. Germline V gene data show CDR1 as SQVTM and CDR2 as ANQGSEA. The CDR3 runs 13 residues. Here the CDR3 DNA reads TGCAGCGTTGTGACACAAGGGGGCTATGGCTACACCTTC. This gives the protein CSVVTQGGYGYTF.

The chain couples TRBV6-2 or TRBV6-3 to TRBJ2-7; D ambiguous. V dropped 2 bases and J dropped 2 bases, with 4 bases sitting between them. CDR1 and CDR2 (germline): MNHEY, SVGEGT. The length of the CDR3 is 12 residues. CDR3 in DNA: TGTGCCAGCAGTTACAGAGCCTACGAGCAGTACTTC. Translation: CASSYRAYEQYF.

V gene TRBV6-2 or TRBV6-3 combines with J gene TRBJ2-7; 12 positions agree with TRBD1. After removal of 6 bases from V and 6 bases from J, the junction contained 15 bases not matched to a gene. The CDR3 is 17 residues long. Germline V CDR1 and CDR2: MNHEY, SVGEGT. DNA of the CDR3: TGTGCCAGCAGCTCCCTGGTTGTCGGGACAGGGGGCATCGAGCAGTACTTC. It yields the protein CASSSLVVGTGGIEQYF.

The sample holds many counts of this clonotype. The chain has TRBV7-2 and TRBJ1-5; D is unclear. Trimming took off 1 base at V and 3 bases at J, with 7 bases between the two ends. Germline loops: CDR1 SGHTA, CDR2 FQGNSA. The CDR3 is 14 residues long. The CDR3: CASSLVGHNQPQHF. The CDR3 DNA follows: TGTGCCAGCAGCTTAGTTGGCCACAATCAGCCCCAGCATTTT.

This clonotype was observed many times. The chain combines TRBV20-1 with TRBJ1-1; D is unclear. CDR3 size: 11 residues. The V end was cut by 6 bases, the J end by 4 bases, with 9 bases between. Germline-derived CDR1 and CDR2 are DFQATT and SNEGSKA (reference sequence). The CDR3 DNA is TGCAGTGCCCTACGGGGCACTGAAGCTTTCTTT. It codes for CSALRGTEAFF.

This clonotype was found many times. CDR3 coding DNA: TGTGCCAGCAGTAGGACAGGGGTGACGTACGAGCAGTACTTC. Translating gives CASSRTGVTYEQYF. The V call is TRBV6-1, the J call TRBJ2-7; 9 positions match TRBD1. The CDR3 has 14 amino acids. The ends lost 5 bases at V and 4 bases at J; junction bases unmatched: 6. Germline loops: CDR1 MNHNS, CDR2 SASEGT.